The clone carrying this TCR beta chain was counted a single time. Its antigen remains unknown. The entry originates in a study of post-analysis software for immune sequencing data. Germline CDR1 MNHEY, CDR2 SVGEGT. The CDR3 consists of 18 residues. The J segment lost 6 bases and the V segment lost 6 bases, leaving 17 bases of the junction unmatched. Regarding the study as a whole: Patients showed TRBV5-6, TRBV5-1 and TRBV20-1 among a few TRBV segments more frequent than in controls.

Included in the TCR beta cDNA libraries were unique molecular identifiers. One entry per CDR3 protein results from TCRdb running MiXCR on the PCR reads. The sample lists 650,000 to 850,000 distinct CDR3 sequences, under 60% occurring once. This receptor was taken from a girl between 10 and 17 years old with multiple sclerosis. Sequencing was carried out using blood. The chain employs TRBV6-2 or TRBV6-3 and TRBJ2-1; 10 bases map to TRBD2. The CDR3 sequence: CASSPWGSGRAWSNEQFF. The DNA of the CDR3 is TGTGCCAGCAGCCCCTGGGGGAGCGGGAGGGCCTGGAGCAATGAGCAGTTCTTC.